The 32 T cell receptor beta chains in this list originate from one sample, sequenced in a study of cytomegalovirus exposure and HLA in healthy donors. It was with 60 Vbeta and 13 Jbeta primers that the PCR ran. The assay was immunoSEQ multiplex PCR, and TCRdb's table has in-frame clones only and misses some. The repertoire consists of 150,000 to 200,000 clones, with around 83% occurring once and the leading ten covering around 4.3%. Sequenced sample: PBMCs. The receptors originated from a man aged 45-60 years in good health and CMV-seropositive.

V gene TRBV7-9 combines with J gene TRBJ1-1; no clear D. The CDR3 is 15 amino acids. CDR1 and CDR2 (germline): SEHNR, FQNEAQ (reference sequence). The V end was cut by 3 bases, the J end by 0 bases, with 11 bases between. The CDR3 loop reads CASSFGETLNTEAFF. The DNA of the CDR3 is TGTGCCAGCAGCTTTGGAGAGACCCTGAACACTGAAGCTTTCTTT.

A few counts support this clone. The chain employs TRBV15 and TRBJ2-7; 8 bases fit TRBD1. J was trimmed by 3 bases and V by 3 bases; bases with no gene match: 7. CDR1 and CDR2 (germline): LNHNV, YYDKDF (reference sequence). This CDR3 is built from 15 residues. CDR3 sequence (DNA): TGTGCCACCAGCAGTCCAGGACAGGGCGACTACGAGCAGTACTTC. It translates to CATSSPGQGDYEQYF.

The V and J genes are TRBV20-1 and TRBJ1-5; tentative D call: TRBD1 (5 bases). CDR3 size: 11 residues. The germline V and J ends were trimmed by 4 bases and 9 bases, with 10 bases remaining between them. CDR1 and CDR2 (germline): DFQATT, SNEGSKA (reference sequence). As DNA, the CDR3 is TGCAGTGCTACCGCCGGGGGGCCCCAGCATTTT. As protein: CSATAGGPQHF.

V is TRBV7-3 and J is TRBJ2-2, with TRBD2 matching over 9 bases. The CDR3 extends over 16 amino acids. The V and J ends lost 5 bases and 4 bases, in that order; junction bases with no gene match: 8. Germline lookup yields CDR1 SGHTA and CDR2 FQGTGA. The CDR3 DNA reads as TGTGCCAGCAGCCTCGGGGGACTAGCAGGCACCGGGGAGCTGTTTTTT. The encoded protein is CASSLGGLAGTGELFF.

This rearrangement joins TRBV5-6 to TRBJ2-3, with a possible D match to TRBD1 (5 bases). V was cut by 1 base and J by 6 bases, with 12 bases left in between. The CDR3 sequence is 14 residues long. Germline CDR1 is SGHDT and CDR2 is YYEEEE. CDR3 region: CASSLYSGKDTQYF. DNA for the CDR3: TGTGCCAGCAGCTTGTATTCAGGGAAGGATACGCAGTATTTT.

The gene calls are TRBV7-9 and TRBJ1-4, with D hard to call. Trimming removed 1 base from V and 5 bases from J, with 8 bases in between. This CDR3 comprises 14 residues. Germline V gene sequence: CDR1 SEHNR, CDR2 FQNEAQ (reference sequence). The DNA for the CDR3 is TGTGCCAGCAGCTTAGGAACCGGGAATGAAAAACTGTTTTTT. This gives the protein CASSLGTGNEKLFF. Based on the CDR3 plus reference TRBV7-9 and TRBJ1-4, the full variable domain is DTGVSQNPRHKITKRGQNVTFRCDPISEHNRLYWYRQTLGQGPEFLTYFQNEAQLEKSRLLSDRFSAERPKGSFSTLEIQRTEQGDSAMYLCASSLGTGNEKLFFGSGTQLSVL.

This chain joins TRBV4-1 and TRBJ2-5; 11 bases match TRBD2. The CDR3 spans 16 residues. Germline CDR1 and CDR2: MGHRA and YSYEKL. The junction had 6 bases not matched to a gene; V was cut back by 1 base and J by 5 bases. The CDR3 is CASSQGLAGLRETQYF. CDR3 coding DNA: TGCGCCAGCAGCCAAGGACTAGCGGGACTGAGGGAGACCCAGTACTTC.

V is TRBV4-1 and J is TRBJ2-5; 12 positions agree with TRBD2. The J call is in doubt because the DNA end fits TRBJ2-7 better. CDR3 size: 15 residues. Germline V CDR1 and CDR2: MGHRA, YSYEKL. The CDR3 spells CASSQTSGSHYEQYF. DNA of the CDR3: TGCGCCAGCAGCCAGACTAGCGGGAGTCACTACGAGCAGTACTTC.

This chain connects TRBV25-1 to TRBJ2-1, with D uncertain. This CDR3 is built from 11 residues. V shed 10 bases and J shed 10 bases, with 14 bases lying between them. Germline V gene sequence: CDR1 MGHDK, CDR2 SYGVNS. CDR3 region: CATSVASEQFF. Written as DNA, the CDR3 is TGTGCCACCTCTGTAGCAAGCGAGCAGTTCTTC.

The CDR3 is CAISGGTGQGTEAFF. The CDR3 DNA reads TGTGCCATCAGTGGAGGGACAGGGCAGGGCACTGAAGCTTTCTTT. The chain employs TRBV10-3 and TRBJ1-1; 9 bases align to TRBD1. Germline V gene data show CDR1 as ENHRY and CDR2 as SYGVKD. CDR3 length: 15 amino acids. V lost 4 bases to trimming and J lost 4 bases; unmatched junction nucleotides: 7.

J is TRBJ2-3 and V is TRBV18; weak D call: TRBD2 (6 bases). The CDR3 loop spans 15 amino acids. The V and J ends lost 3 bases and 2 bases respectively, with 12 bases between them. From germline, CDR1 is KGHSH and CDR2 LQKENI. Written as DNA, the CDR3 is TGTGCCAGCTCACCTTCGGGCGGGAACACAGATACGCAGTATTTT. As protein: CASSPSGGNTDTQYF.

The chain employs TRBV7-2 and TRBJ1-2, with 9 nucleotides matching TRBD1. CDR1 is SGHTA, CDR2 FQGNSA, per germline. CDR3 length equals 13 residues. With V trimmed by 6 bases and J by 7 bases, 6 bases remained unmatched. CDR3 bases: TGTGCCAGCAGGCCCACAGGGGGCGTTGGCTACACCTTC. Its translation is CASRPTGGVGYTF.

As to this clone: This sample also contains other DNA sequences that code for the same CDR3. The V and J genes are TRBV28 and TRBJ1-6, with 8 bases lining up with TRBD1. Germline CDR1 and CDR2: MDHEN and SYDVKM. V lost 8 bases, J lost 6 bases, and 3 bases stayed unmatched. The CDR3 consists of 13 residues. The CDR3 sequence: CASLGQGNSPLHF. CDR3 nucleotide sequence: TGTGCCAGCCTAGGACAGGGTAATTCACCCCTCCACTTT.

The V and J genes are TRBV6-5 and TRBJ1-1; 7 bases line up with TRBD1. CDR1 and CDR2 from the germline V gene are MNHEY and SVGAGI. This CDR3 spans 15 amino acids. The V segment lost 6 bases and the J segment 3 bases; nucleotides outside the gene matches: 10. Here the CDR3 DNA reads TGTGCCAGCAGACACCGCGAAGGGGGCTACACTGAAGCTTTCTTT. Protein: CASRHREGGYTEAFF.

V gene TRBV9 combines with J gene TRBJ1-2; TRBD1 might be the D (5 bases). This CDR3 spans 16 amino acids. The V end was cut by 4 bases, the J end by 5 bases, with 21 bases between. Germline CDR1 reads SGDLS; CDR2 reads YYNGEE. CDR3 in amino acids: CASSPHGTGPRYGYTF. The CDR3 DNA sequence: TGTGCCAGCAGCCCCCATGGTACAGGACCCCGGTATGGCTACACCTTC.

CDR3 protein: CASSEKGLAGGKETQYF. In nucleotides, the CDR3 is TGTGCCAGCAGTGAAAAAGGACTAGCGGGAGGGAAGGAGACCCAGTACTTC. This chain joins TRBV6-1 and TRBJ2-5; 15 bases are a match to TRBD2. Trimming cost V 2 bases and J 5 bases; bases outside gene matches: 6. CDR3 length: 17 residues. The germline gives CDR1 MNHNS, CDR2 SASEGT.

The rearrangement links TRBV2 to TRBJ2-1; D is ambiguous. The V end was cut by 6 bases, the J end by 7 bases, with 13 bases between. In germline, CDR1 is SNHLY, CDR2 FYNNEI. This CDR3 comprises 13 residues. CDR3 sequence (DNA): TGTGCCAGCAGCCTAGGAACGCGGAATGAGCAGTTCTTC. It codes for CASSLGTRNEQFF.

The rearrangement joins TRBV11-2 to TRBJ1-4; D not certain. Germline V gene sequence: CDR1 SGHAT, CDR2 FQNNGV. With 1 base removed from V and 1 base from J, the gap between germline ends came to 7 bases. The CDR3 runs 15 residues. CDR3 amino acids: CASSLGSGTNEKLFF. The CDR3 nucleotides read TGTGCCAGCAGCTTAGGGAGCGGAACTAATGAAAAACTGTTTTTT.

The chain uses TRBV9 and TRBJ2-2; TRBD2 is a possible D gene (5 bases). The V gene lost 4 bases and the J gene lost 5 bases, with 15 bases spanning the gap. The CDR3 covers 15 residues. Germline V lookup: CDR1 SGDLS, CDR2 YYNGEE. This chain's CDR3 is CASSPNHGITGELFF. The CDR3 DNA reads as TGTGCCAGCAGCCCGAACCACGGGATAACCGGGGAGCTGTTTTTT.

This rearrangement joins TRBV15 to TRBJ2-2, with 8 bases fitting TRBD1. The junction had 8 bases not matched to a gene; V was cut back by 3 bases and J by 8 bases. CDR1 and CDR2 (germline): LNHNV, YYDKDF (reference sequence). This CDR3 region has 15 residues. The CDR3 DNA is TGTGCCACCAGCAGGCGCAGGGGGCGCGAAGGGGAGCTGTTTTTT. It is translated as CATSRRRGREGELFF.

CDR3 nucleotides: TGCGCCAGCAGCCAAGTCAGGGTAGCCTATCGTGCAGATACGCAGTATTTT. Translated, it gives CASSQVRVAYRADTQYF. The chain combines TRBV4-3 with TRBJ2-3; possible D gene TRBD1, 5 bases. The CDR3 totals 17 residues. CDR1 LGHNA and CDR2 YSLEER come from the germline V gene. The V end lost 1 base, the J end lost 4 bases, and 18 bases lay between the germline ends.

This chain joins TRBV7-2 and TRBJ1-4; D is undetermined. This CDR3 region has 15 residues. Trimming took off 2 bases at V and 5 bases at J, with 12 bases between the two ends. CDR1 is SGHTA and CDR2 is FQGNSA in the germline V gene. The CDR3 reads CASSLSGRRNEKLFF. CDR3 nucleotide sequence: TGTGCCAGCAGCTTAAGTGGGAGACGGAATGAAAAACTGTTTTTT.

The chain has TRBV7-3 and TRBJ1-1, with 9 bases aligning to TRBD1. Trimming cost V 0 bases and J 10 bases; bases outside gene matches: 6. The CDR3 sequence is 14 residues long. CDR1 is SGHTA and CDR2 is FQGTGA in the germline V gene. CDR3 region: CASSLTRQGGRAFF. The CDR3 DNA reads as TGTGCCAGCAGCTTAACTCGACAGGGGGGGAGAGCTTTCTTT.

The genes are TRBV5-1 and TRBJ2-3; unclear D gene. The V gene lost 0 bases and the J gene lost 0 bases, with 8 bases spanning the gap. This CDR3 has 15 amino acids. The V gene's germline CDR1 is SGHRS and CDR2 YFSETQ. The CDR3 sequence is CASSLAPDSTDTQYF. Written as DNA, the CDR3 is TGCGCCAGCAGCTTGGCCCCAGATAGCACAGATACGCAGTATTTT.

The rearrangement links TRBV4-3 to TRBJ2-1, with TRBD1 identical over 9 bases. The CDR3 length is 16 residues. Germline V gene lookup returns CDR1 LGHNA and CDR2 YSLEER. J was trimmed by 7 bases and V by 4 bases; bases with no gene match: 11. The CDR3 reads CASSRDGTGPRNEQFF. As DNA, the CDR3 is TGCGCCAGCAGCCGGGACGGGACAGGGCCGCGGAATGAGCAGTTCTTC.

This chain uses TRBV5-4 with TRBJ2-5; 11 positions match TRBD2. The CDR3 has 14 amino acids. Trimming cost V 5 bases and J 5 bases; bases outside gene matches: 5. Germline V gene data show CDR1 as SGHNT and CDR2 as YYREEE (reference sequence). CDR3 in DNA: TGTGCCAGCAGAAATCGACTAGCGGGGGAGACCCAGTACTTC. Translating it yields CASRNRLAGETQYF.

This chain connects TRBV6-6 to TRBJ1-5; no firm D call. The CDR3 totals 15 residues. CDR1 is MNHNY and CDR2 is SVGAGI in the germline V gene (reference sequence). The V end was cut by 4 bases, the J end by 2 bases, with 12 bases between. The CDR3 region is CASSSPGERNQPQHF. The CDR3 DNA reads as TGTGCCAGCAGTTCTCCGGGAGAGCGCAATCAGCCCCAGCATTTT.

The chain employs TRBV6-6 and TRBJ2-3; TRBD2 aligns across 10 bases. CDR3 size: 15 residues. V trimming: 6 bases; J trimming: 4 bases; junction bases outside the gene matches: 7. Germline values: CDR1 MNHNY, CDR2 SVGAGI (reference sequence). The CDR3 region is CASRPRSGGADTQYF. CDR3 nucleotides: TGTGCCAGCAGACCGAGAAGCGGGGGGGCAGATACGCAGTATTTT.

The chain joins TRBV28 to TRBJ2-4; 11 positions agree with TRBD2. The ends lost 2 bases at V and 3 bases at J; junction bases unmatched: 12. The V gene's germline CDR1 is MDHEN and CDR2 SYDVKM. The CDR3 contains 19 residues. The CDR3: CASSLGLAGGGVDKNIQYF. CDR3 DNA sequence: TGTGCCAGCAGTTTAGGGCTAGCGGGAGGAGGGGTCGACAAAAACATTCAGTACTTC.

The chain is built from TRBV11-1 and TRBJ2-5, with D hard to call. Trimming removed 4 bases at V and 5 bases at J, with 14 bases between. The germline V gene encodes CDR1 SGHAT and CDR2 FQDESV (reference sequence). The CDR3 consists of 14 residues. The CDR3 sequence: CASSYPQDTETQYF. The CDR3 coding sequence is TGTGCCAGCAGCTACCCCCAGGATACGGAGACCCAGTACTTC.

This rearrangement joins TRBV5-1 to TRBJ2-2; 8 positions agree with TRBD1. V shed 5 bases, J shed 5 bases, and the junction held 8 bases outside the gene matches. The germline V gene has CDR1 SGHRS and CDR2 YFSETQ. The CDR3 has 15 residues. The CDR3 coding sequence is TGCGCCAGCAGTCTACAGGGGGTTTTAACCGGGGAGCTGTTTTTT. Protein: CASSLQGVLTGELFF.

V usage is TRBV2 and J usage is TRBJ1-1; D may be TRBD1 (5 bases). The CDR3 contains 11 residues. The ends were cut back, 7 bases at V and 9 bases at J, with 12 bases in the middle. Looked up from germline, CDR1 is SNHLY and CDR2 is FYNNEI. The chain's CDR3 is CASNLQGKAFF. CDR3 nucleotide sequence: TGTGCCAGCAACCTTCAGGGTAAAGCTTTCTTT. Looking up the rest from reference TRBV2 and TRBJ1-1 gives the full variable domain: EPEVTQTPSHQVTQMGQEVILRCVPISNHLYFYWYRQILGQKVEFLVSFYNNEISEKSEIFDDQFSVERPDGSNFTLKIRSTKLEDSAMYFCASNLQGKAFFGQGTRLTVV.